Sequencing of this TCR beta chain was carried out in a study of T cell responses to AZD1222 COVID-19 vaccine. On this clone itself: Antigen: not known.

Broader study findings: Unmutated variant regions reportedly attract nearly half of all spike-specific TCRs. The repertoires were collected only after the peak T cell response. Possibly, clonal diversity was underestimated; donors were largely white British and included more females. Seropositivity was recorded at baseline in only 6 or 7 AZD1222 recipients.

Sequencing was performed with immunoSEQ multiplex PCR; in TCRdb, only in-frame clones are kept and a portion is missing. The profile shows around 70,000 clones, 80% to 85% of them singletons. The receptor was derived from an adult in good health. Sequences were derived from peripheral blood, sampled on day 0 of AZD1222 vaccination.

The CDR3 nucleotides are TGCGCCAGCAGTCAATCCAAGCGGACTAGCGGGGGATTGAGCTCCTACAATGAGCAGTTCTTC. It yields the protein CASSQSKRTSGGLSSYNEQFF. V usage is TRBV23-1 and J usage is TRBJ2-1; 13 nucleotides agree with TRBD2. TRBV23-1 is recorded as an ORF, its role being uncertain. This CDR3 has 21 amino acids. V was clipped by 0 bases and J by 0 bases; unmatched bases: 11.